This T cell receptor (beta chain) originates from a study of blood T cell repertoires in COVID-19. At the level of the study: The samples span acute and convalescent COVID-19 from the United States, Italy and Spain.

The data were produced by immunoSEQ multiplex PCR, yet TCRdb's version contains in-frame clones alone and is incomplete. Among about 130,000 clones listed, about four fifths were seen once. Germline V CDR1 and CDR2: LNHDA, SQIVND (reference sequence). After removal of 6 bases from V and 1 base from J, the junction contained 1 base not matched to a gene. The CDR3 sequence is 14 residues long. A remark on this clone: This sample includes further DNA sequences coding for the same CDR3.

The sequenced sample was peripheral blood. This TCR came from an elderly woman with acute or convalescent COVID-19. The chain uses TRBV19 and TRBJ1-3, with TRBD1 identical over 9 bases. CDR3 residues: CASRQGASGNTIYF. The CDR3 DNA is TGTGCCAGTAGACAGGGGGCTTCTGGAAACACCATATATTTT.